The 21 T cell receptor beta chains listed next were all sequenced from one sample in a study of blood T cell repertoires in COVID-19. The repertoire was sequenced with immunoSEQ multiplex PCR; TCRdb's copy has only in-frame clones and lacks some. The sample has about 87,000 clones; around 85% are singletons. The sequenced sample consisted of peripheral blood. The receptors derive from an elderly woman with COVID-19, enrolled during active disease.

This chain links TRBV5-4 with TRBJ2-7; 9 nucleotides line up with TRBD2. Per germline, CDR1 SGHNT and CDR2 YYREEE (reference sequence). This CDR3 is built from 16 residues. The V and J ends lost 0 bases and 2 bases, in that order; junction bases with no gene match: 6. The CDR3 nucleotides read TGTGCCAGCAGCTTGGCCTCGTTAGCGGGGGCCTACGAGCAGTACTTC. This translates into CASSLASLAGAYEQYF.

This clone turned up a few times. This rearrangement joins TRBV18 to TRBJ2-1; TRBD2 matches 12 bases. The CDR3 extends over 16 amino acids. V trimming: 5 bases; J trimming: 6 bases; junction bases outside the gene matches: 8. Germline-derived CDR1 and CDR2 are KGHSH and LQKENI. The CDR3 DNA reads TGTGCCAGCTCATCGACTAGCGGGAGTGGGGGCAATGAGCAGTTCTTC. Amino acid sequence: CASSSTSGSGGNEQFF.

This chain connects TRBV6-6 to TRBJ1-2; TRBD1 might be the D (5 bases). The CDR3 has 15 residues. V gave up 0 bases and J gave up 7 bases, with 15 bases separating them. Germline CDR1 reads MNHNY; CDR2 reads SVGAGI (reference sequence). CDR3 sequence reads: CASSYSTGGKSGYTF. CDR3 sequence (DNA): TGTGCCAGCAGTTACTCGACCGGGGGTAAGAGTGGCTACACCTTC.

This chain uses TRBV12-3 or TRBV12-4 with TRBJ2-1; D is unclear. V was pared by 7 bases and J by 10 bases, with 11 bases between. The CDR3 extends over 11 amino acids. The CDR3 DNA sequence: TGTGCCAGCAAACTTTATAAGGAGCAGTTCTTC. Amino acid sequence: CASKLYKEQFF.

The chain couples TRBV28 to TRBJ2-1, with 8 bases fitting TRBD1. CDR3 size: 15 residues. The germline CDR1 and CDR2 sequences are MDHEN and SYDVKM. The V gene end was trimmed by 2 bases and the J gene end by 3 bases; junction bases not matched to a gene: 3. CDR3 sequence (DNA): TGTGCCAGCAGTTTAGCCGGGACAGGCTACAATGAGCAGTTCTTC. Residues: CASSLAGTGYNEQFF.

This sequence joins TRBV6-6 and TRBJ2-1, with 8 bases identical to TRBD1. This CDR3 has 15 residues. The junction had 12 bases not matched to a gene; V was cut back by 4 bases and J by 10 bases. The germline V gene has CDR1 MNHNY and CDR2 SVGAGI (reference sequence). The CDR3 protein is CASSFYRGDNGEQFF. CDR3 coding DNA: TGTGCCAGCAGTTTTTACAGGGGGGACAACGGGGAGCAGTTCTTC.

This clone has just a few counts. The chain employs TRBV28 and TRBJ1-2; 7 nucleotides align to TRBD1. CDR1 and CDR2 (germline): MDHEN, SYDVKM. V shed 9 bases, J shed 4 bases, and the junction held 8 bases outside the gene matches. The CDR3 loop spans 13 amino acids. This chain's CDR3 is CASVGQAIYGYTF. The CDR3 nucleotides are TGTGCCAGTGTCGGACAGGCAATCTATGGCTACACCTTC.

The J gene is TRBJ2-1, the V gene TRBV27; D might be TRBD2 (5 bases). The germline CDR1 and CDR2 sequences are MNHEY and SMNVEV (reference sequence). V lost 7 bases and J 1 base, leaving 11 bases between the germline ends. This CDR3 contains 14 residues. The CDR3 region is CASKRTGSYNEQFF. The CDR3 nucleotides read TGTGCCAGCAAGCGGACTGGGTCCTACAATGAGCAGTTCTTC.

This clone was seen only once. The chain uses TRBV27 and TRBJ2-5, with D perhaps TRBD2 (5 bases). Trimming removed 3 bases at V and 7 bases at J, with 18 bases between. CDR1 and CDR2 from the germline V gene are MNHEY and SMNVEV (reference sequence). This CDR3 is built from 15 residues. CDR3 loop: CASSFVGKGDVTQYF. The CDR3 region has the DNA TGTGCCAGCAGTTTCGTGGGAAAGGGAGACGTGACCCAGTACTTC.

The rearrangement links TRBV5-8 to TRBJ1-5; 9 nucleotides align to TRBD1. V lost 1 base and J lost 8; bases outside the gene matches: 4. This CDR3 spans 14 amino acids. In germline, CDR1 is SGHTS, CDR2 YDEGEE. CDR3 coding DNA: TGTGCCAGCAGCTTGAAACAGGGGGCTAAGCCCCAGCATTTT. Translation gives CASSLKQGAKPQHF. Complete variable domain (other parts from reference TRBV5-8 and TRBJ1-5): EAGVTQSPTHLIKTRGQQATLRCSPISGHTSVYWYQQALGLGLQFLLWYDEGEERNRGNFPPRFSGRQFPNYSSELNVNALELEDSALYLCASSLKQGAKPQHFGDGTRLSIL.

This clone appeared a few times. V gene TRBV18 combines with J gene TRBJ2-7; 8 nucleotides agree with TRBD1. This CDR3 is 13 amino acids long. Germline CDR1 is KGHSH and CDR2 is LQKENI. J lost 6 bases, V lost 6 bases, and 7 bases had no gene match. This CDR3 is CASSSQGAGEQYF. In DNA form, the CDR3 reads TGTGCCAGCTCCTCTCAGGGGGCAGGCGAGCAGTACTTC.

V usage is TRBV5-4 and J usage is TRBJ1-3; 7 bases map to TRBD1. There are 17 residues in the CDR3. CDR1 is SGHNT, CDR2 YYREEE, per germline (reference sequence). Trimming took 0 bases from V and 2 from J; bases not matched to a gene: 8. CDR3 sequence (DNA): TGTGCCAGCAGCTTGGCCGGGTTAGGGGGCGCTGGAAACACCATATATTTT. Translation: CASSLAGLGGAGNTIYF.

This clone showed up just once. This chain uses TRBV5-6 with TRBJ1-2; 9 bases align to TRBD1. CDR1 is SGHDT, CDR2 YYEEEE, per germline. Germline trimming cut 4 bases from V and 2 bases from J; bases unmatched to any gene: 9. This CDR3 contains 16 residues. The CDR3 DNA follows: TGTGCCAGCAGCGGAACCGGGACAGGGAGAAACTATGGCTACACCTTC. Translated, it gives CASSGTGTGRNYGYTF.

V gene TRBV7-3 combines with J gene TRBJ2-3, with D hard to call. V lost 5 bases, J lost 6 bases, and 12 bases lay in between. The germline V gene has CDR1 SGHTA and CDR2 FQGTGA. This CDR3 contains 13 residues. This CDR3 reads CASSRDSTDTQYF. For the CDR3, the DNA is TGTGCCAGCAGCCGCGACTCTACTGATACGCAGTATTTT.

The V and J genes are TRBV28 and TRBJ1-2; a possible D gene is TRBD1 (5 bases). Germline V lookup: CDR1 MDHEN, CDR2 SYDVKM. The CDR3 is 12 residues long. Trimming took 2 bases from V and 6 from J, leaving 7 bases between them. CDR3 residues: CASSLQGDGYTF. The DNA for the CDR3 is TGTGCCAGCAGTTTACAAGGGGATGGCTACACCTTC.

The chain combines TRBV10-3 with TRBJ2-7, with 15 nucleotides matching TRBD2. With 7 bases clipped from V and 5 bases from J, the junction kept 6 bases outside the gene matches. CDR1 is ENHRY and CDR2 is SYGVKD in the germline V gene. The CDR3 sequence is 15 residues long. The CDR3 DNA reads TGTGCCATCAATGGACTAGCGGGAGGGGTCCACGAGCAGTACTTC. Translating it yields CAINGLAGGVHEQYF.

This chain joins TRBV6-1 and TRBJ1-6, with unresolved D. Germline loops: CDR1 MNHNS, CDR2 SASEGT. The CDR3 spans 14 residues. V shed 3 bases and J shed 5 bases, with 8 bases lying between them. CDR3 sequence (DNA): TGTGCCAGCAGTGAGTATCAGAATAATTCACCCCTCCACTTT. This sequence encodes CASSEYQNNSPLHF.

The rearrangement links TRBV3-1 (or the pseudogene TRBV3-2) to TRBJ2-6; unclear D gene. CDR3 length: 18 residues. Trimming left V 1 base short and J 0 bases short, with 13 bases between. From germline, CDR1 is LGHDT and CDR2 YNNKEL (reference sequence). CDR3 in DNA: TGTGCCAGCAGCCAAGCGACGTGGGCCGCCTCTGGGGCCAACGTCCTGACTTTC. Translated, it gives CASSQATWAASGANVLTF.

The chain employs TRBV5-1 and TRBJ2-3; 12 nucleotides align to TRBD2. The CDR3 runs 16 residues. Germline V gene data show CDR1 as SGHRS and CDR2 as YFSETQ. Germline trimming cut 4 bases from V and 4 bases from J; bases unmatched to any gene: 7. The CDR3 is CASSALLAGGADTQYF. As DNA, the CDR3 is TGCGCCAGCAGCGCCCTACTAGCGGGAGGAGCAGATACGCAGTATTTT.

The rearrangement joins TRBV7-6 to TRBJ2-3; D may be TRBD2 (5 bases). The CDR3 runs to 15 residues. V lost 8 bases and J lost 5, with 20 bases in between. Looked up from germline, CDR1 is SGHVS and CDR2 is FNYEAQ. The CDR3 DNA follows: TGTGCCAGCTCCACTCTGGACTGGTCAAGAGATACGCAGTATTTT. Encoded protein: CASSTLDWSRDTQYF. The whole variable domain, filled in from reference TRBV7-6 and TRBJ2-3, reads GAGVSQSPRYKVTKRGQDVALRCDPISGHVSLYWYRQALGQGPEFLTYFNYEAQQDKSGLPNDRFSAERPEGSISTLTIQRTEQRDSAMYRCASSTLDWSRDTQYFGPGTRLTVL.

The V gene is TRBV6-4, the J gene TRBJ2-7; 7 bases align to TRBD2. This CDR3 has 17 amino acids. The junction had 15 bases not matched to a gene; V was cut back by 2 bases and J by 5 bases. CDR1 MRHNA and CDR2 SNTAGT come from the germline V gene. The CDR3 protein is CASSDDIISGTSDEQYF. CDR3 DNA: TGTGCCAGCAGTGACGACATTATCAGCGGGACGAGCGACGAGCAGTACTTC.